The clone carrying this TCR beta chain was observed many times. Its target is unknown. Using its own MiXCR run on the 5' RACE reads, TCRdb lists one record per CDR3 protein. The table includes hundreds of thousands of distinct CDR3 sequences, approximately 13% detected once. The data stem from a study of T cells after yellow fever vaccination. Study observations and caveats: Clonotypes found in both CD4 and CD8 compartments made up a small share.

Germline CDR1 and CDR2: LGHNA and YSLEER. V dropped 4 bases and J dropped 6; count of bases not matched to a gene: 8. The CDR3 is 15 residues long. The specimen comprised PBMCs, sampled on the day of the yellow fever booster vaccination. This chain links TRBV4-3 with TRBJ2-2; 7 bases match TRBD1. The source is a man aged 25-45 years who received the YFV17D yellow fever vaccine. The CDR3 sequence is CASSLMTGPAGELFF. CDR3 DNA: TGCGCCAGCAGCCTGATGACAGGGCCGGCCGGGGAGCTGTTTTTT.